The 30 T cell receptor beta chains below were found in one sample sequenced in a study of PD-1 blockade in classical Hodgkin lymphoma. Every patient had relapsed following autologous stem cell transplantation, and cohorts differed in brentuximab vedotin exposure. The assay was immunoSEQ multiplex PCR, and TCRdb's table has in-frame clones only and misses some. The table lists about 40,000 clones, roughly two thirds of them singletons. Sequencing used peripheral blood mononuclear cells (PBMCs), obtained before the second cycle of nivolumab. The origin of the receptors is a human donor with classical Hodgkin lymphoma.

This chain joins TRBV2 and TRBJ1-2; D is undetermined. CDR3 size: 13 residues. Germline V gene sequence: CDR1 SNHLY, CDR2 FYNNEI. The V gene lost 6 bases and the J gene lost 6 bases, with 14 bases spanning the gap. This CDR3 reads CASRGWGRHGYTF. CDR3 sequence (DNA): TGTGCCAGCAGAGGATGGGGTAGGCATGGCTACACCTTC.

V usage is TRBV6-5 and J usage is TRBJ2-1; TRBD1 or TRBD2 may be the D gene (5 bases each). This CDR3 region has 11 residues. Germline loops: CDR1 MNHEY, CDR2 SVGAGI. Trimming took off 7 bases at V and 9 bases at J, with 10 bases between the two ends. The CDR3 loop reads CASISGPEQFF. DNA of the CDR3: TGTGCCAGCATTTCGGGGCCTGAGCAGTTCTTC.

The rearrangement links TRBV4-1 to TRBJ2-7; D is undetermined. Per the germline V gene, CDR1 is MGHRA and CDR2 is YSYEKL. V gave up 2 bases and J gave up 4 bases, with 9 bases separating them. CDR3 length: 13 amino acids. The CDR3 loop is CASSQQLRYEQYF. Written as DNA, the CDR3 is TGCGCCAGCAGCCAACAACTGAGATACGAGCAGTACTTC.

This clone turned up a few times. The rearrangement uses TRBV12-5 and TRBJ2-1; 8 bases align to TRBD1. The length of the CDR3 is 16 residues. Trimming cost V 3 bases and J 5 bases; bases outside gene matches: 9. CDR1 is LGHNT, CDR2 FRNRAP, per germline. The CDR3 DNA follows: TGTGCTAGTGGTTTCCTCGGCCAGGGGGCAAACAATGAGCAGTTCTTC. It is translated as CASGFLGQGANNEQFF.

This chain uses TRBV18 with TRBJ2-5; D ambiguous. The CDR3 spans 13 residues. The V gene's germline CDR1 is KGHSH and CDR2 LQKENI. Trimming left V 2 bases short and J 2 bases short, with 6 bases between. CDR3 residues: CASSPGSQETQYF. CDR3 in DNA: TGTGCCAGCTCACCAGGGTCGCAAGAGACCCAGTACTTC.

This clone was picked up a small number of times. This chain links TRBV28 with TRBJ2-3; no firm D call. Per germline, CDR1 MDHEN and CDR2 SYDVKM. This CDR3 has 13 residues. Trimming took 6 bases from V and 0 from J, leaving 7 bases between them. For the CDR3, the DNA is TGTGCCAGCAGCTCTCCTAGCACAGATACGCAGTATTTT. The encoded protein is CASSSPSTDTQYF.

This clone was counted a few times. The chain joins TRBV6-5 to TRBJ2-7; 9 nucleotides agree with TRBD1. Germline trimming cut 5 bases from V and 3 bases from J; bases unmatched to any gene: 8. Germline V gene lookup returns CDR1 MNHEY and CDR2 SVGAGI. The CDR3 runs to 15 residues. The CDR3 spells CASSRTGGAFYEQYF. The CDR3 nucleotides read TGTGCCAGCAGTAGAACAGGGGGCGCTTTCTACGAGCAGTACTTC.

The CDR3 coding sequence is TGTGCCAGCAGCCCCTGGGACAGGGCTGGTTCCGAGCAGTACTTC. This sequence encodes CASSPWDRAGSEQYF. The rearrangement joins TRBV6-5 to TRBJ2-7; TRBD1 matches at 9 bases. The CDR3 covers 15 residues. With V trimmed by 6 bases and J by 6 bases, 12 bases remained unmatched. CDR1 and CDR2 (germline): MNHEY, SVGAGI.

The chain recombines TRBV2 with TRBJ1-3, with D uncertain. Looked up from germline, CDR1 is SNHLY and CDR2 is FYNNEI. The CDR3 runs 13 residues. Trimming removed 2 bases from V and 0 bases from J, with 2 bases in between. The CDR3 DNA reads TGTGCCAGCAGTGAAATCTCTGGAAACACCATATATTTT. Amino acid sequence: CASSEISGNTIYF.

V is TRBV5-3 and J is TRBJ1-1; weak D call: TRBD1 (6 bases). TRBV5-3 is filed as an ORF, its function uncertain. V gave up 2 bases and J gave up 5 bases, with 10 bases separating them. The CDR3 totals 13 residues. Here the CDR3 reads CARSFKGHTEAFF. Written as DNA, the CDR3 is TGTGCCAGAAGCTTTAAGGGACATACTGAAGCTTTCTTT.

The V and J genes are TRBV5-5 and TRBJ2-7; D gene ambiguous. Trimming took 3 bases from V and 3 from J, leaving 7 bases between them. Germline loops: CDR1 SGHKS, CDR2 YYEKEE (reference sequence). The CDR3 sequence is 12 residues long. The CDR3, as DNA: TGTGCCAGCAGCTACCTAGACTACGAGCAGTACTTC. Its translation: CASSYLDYEQYF.

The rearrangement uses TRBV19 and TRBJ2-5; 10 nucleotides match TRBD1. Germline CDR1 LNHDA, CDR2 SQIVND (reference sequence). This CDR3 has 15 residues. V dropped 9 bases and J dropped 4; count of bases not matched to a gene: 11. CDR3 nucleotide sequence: TGTGCCAGGGCCGGAGTTAGGGACAGGGGAGAGACCCAGTACTTC. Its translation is CARAGVRDRGETQYF.

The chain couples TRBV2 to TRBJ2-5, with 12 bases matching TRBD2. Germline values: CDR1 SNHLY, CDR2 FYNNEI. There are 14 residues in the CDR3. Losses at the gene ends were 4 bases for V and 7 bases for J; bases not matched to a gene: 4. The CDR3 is CASSGLAGDGTQYF. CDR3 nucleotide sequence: TGTGCCAGCAGTGGACTAGCGGGAGATGGGACCCAGTACTTC.

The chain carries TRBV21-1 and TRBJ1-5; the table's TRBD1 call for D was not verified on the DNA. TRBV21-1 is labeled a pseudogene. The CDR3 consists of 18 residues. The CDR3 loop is CASSRPGQGVFLDQPQHF. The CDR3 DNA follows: TGTGCCAGCAGCAGACCGGGACAGGGTGTATTTTTGGATCAGCCCCAGCATTTT.

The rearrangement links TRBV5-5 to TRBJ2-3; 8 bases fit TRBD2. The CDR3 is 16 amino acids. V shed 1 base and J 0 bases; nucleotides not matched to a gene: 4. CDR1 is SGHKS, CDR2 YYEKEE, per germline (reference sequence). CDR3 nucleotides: TGTGCCAGCAGCTTGAGTCTAGCGGGTAGCACAGATACGCAGTATTTT. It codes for CASSLSLAGSTDTQYF.

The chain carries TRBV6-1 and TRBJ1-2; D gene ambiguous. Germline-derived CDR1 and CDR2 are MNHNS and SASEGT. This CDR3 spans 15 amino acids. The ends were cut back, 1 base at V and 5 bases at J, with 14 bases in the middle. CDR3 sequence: CASSEGVRSPYGYTF. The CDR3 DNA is TGTGCCAGCAGTGAAGGGGTCAGGAGTCCGTATGGCTACACCTTC.

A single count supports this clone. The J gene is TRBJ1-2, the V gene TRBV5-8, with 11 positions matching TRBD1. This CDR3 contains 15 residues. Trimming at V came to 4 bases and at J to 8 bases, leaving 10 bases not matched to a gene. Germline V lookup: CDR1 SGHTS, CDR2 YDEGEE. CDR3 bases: TGTGCCAGCAGCCGGACAGGGGGCGGTCTGTACGGCTACACCTTC. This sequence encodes CASSRTGGGLYGYTF.

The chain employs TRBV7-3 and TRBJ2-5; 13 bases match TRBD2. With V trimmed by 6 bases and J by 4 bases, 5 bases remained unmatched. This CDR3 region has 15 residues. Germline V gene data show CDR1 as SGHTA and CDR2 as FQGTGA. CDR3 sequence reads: CASSPTSGGAETQYF. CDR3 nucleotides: TGTGCCAGCAGTCCAACTAGCGGGGGGGCAGAGACCCAGTACTTC.

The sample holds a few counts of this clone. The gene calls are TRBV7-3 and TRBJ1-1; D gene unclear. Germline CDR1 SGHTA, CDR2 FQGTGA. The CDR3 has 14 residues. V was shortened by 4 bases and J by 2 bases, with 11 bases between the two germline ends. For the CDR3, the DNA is TGTGCCAGCAGCTCCCAGGCGGGTAACACTGAAGCTTTCTTT. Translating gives CASSSQAGNTEAFF.

The CDR3 region has the DNA TGTGCCAGCAGCTTAGGAGCGGGAGGGTTTTACGAGCAGTACTTC. Translating gives CASSLGAGGFYEQYF. This rearrangement joins TRBV7-2 to TRBJ2-7; TRBD2 matches 10 bases. CDR3 length: 15 residues. After removal of 1 base from V and 4 bases from J, the junction contained 4 bases not matched to a gene. CDR1 is SGHTA, CDR2 FQGNSA, per germline.

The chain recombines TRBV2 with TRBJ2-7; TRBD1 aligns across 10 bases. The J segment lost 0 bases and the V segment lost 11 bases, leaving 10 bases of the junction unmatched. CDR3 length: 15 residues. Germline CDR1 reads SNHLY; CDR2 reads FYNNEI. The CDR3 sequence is CAGKRDRGNSYEQYF. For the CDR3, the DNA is TGTGCCGGGAAAAGGGACAGGGGCAACTCCTACGAGCAGTACTTC.

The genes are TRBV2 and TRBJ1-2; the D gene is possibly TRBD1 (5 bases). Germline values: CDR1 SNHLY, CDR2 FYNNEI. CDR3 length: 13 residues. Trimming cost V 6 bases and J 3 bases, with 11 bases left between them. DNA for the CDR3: TGTGCCAGCAGGGGCCGGGGGGACTATGGCTACACCTTC. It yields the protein CASRGRGDYGYTF.

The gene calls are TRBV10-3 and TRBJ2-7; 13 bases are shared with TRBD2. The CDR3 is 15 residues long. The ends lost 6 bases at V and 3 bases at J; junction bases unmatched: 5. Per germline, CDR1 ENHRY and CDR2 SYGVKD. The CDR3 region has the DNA TGTGCCATCAGCTCACTAGCGGGGGGGAACTACGAGCAGTACTTC. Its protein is CAISSLAGGNYEQYF.

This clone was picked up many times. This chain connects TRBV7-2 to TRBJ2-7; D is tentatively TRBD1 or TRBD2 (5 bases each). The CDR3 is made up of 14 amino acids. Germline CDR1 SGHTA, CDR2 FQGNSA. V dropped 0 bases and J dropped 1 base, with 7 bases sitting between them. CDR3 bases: TGTGCCAGCAGCTTAGCGGGGGTTTCCTACGAGCAGTACTTC. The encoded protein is CASSLAGVSYEQYF.

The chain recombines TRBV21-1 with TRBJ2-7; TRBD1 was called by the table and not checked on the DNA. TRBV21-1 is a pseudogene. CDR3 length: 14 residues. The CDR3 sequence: CASSKVRGRYEQYF. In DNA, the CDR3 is TGTGCCAGCAGCAAAGTAAGGGGCCGCTACGAGCAGTACTTC.

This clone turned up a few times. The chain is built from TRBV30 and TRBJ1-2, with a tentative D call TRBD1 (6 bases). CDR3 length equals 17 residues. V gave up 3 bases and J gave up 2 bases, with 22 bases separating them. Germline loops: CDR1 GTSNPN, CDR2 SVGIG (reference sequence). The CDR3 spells CAWREMMGQNGNYGYTF. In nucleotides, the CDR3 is TGTGCCTGGAGGGAAATGATGGGACAAAACGGGAACTATGGCTACACCTTC.

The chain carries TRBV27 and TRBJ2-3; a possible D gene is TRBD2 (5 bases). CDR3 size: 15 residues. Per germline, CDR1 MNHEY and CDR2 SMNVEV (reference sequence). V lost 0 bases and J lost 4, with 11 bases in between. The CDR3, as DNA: TGTGCCAGCAGTTTATCGGCTAGCCGGGCAGATACGCAGTATTTT. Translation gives CASSLSASRADTQYF.

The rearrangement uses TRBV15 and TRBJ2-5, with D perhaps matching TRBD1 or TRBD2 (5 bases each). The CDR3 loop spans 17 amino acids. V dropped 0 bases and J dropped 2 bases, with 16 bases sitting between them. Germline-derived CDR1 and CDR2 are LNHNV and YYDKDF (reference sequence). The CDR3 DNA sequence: TGTGCCACCAGCAGAGATGGGGCTCGGGACGATCAAGAGACCCAGTACTTC. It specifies CATSRDGARDDQETQYF.

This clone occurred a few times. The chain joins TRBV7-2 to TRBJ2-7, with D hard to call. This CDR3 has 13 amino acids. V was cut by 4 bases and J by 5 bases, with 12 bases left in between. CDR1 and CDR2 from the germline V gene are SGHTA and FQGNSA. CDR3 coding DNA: TGTGCCAGCAGCTCCCTGGACGGCGACGAGCAGTACTTC. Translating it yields CASSSLDGDEQYF.

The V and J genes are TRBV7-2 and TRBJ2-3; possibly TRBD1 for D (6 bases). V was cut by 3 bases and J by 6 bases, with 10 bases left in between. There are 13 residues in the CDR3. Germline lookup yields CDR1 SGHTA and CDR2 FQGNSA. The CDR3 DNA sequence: TGTGCCAGCAGCTTCGGGACAAGTGATACGCAGTATTTT. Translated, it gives CASSFGTSDTQYF.